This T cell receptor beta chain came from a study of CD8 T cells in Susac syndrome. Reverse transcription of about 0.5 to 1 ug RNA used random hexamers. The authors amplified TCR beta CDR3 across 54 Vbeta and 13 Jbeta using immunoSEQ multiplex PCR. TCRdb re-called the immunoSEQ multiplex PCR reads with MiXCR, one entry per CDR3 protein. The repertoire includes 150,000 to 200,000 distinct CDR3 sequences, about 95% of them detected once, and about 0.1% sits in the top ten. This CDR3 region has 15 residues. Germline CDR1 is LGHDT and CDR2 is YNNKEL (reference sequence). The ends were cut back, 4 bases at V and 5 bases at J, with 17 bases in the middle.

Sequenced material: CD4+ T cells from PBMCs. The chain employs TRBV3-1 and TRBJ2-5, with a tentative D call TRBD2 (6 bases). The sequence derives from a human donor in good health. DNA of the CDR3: TGTGCCAGCAGCCCCCCCGGGGGACGAGAGGAGACCCAGTACTTC. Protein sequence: CASSPPGGREETQYF.